This record concerns one T cell receptor (beta chain) sequence. The assay was immunoSEQ multiplex PCR, and TCRdb's table has in-frame clones only and misses some. Of tens of thousands of clones listed, roughly 90% were seen once; the top ten hold approximately 5%. CDR3 length: 11 residues. V was shortened by 6 bases and J by 6 bases, with 7 bases between the two germline ends. Germline V CDR1 and CDR2: PRHDT, FYEKMQ (reference sequence). The data originate from a study of T cell changes during pregnancy in multiple sclerosis. This sample comprised CD8+ T cells from peripheral blood mononuclear cells, obtained before pregnancy. The sequence was collected from a female donor with multiple sclerosis, enrolled in a pregnancy study. The chain links TRBV13 to TRBJ2-3; D gene uncertain. The CDR3 sequence is CASSSGDTQYF. DNA of the CDR3: TGTGCCAGCAGTTCCGGGGATACGCAGTATTTT. The full variable domain, rest sourced from reference TRBV13 and TRBJ2-3, is AAGVIQSPRHLIKEKRETATLKCYPIPRHDTVYWYQQGPGQDPQFLISFYEKMQSDKGSIPDRFSAQQFSDYHSELNMSSLELGDSALYFCASSSGDTQYFGPGTRLTVL.